The 2 T cell receptor beta chains in this list originate from one sample, sequenced in a study of control samples from healthy donors and cancer patients (dated by TCRdb to the early 2020s). The protocol used for the library was the immunoSEQ multiplex PCR assay. What TCRdb holds here is the immuneACCESS table cut down to in-frame rearrangements. Part of the clones is not present; checked against another copy, under half of the missing clones reflect an unresolved V gene, and the others are unexplained. The sample table shows over 150,000 clones, and more than 90% are seen once. Of the sample, just over 2% falls within the top ten clones. The sequenced sample consisted of blood. All receptors come from a middle-aged woman in good health.

The rearrangement uses TRBV9 and TRBJ1-3; TRBD1 might be the D (5 bases). CDR1 SGDLS and CDR2 YYNGEE come from the germline V gene. The V end lost 4 bases, the J end lost 0 bases, and 23 bases lay between the germline ends. The CDR3 loop spans 19 amino acids. This CDR3 is CASSLTGGGLLYSGNTIYF. CDR3 sequence (DNA): TGTGCCAGCAGCCTAACCGGGGGTGGGCTTCTTTACTCTGGAAACACCATATATTTT.

The chain is built from TRBV6-5 and TRBJ1-2; possibly TRBD1 for D (6 bases). V gave up 6 bases and J gave up 3 bases, with 17 bases separating them. Germline V lookup: CDR1 MNHEY, CDR2 SVGAGI. The CDR3 length is 15 residues. CDR3 protein: CASSPARGHDYGYTF. The CDR3 coding sequence is TGTGCCAGCAGCCCGGCAAGGGGACACGACTATGGCTACACCTTC.